The T cell receptor (beta chain) under discussion was sequenced for a study of T cell repertoires in aging, cancer and after chemotherapy. Across the whole study: About 8.9 million TCR reads made up the full dataset.

The CDR3 runs 15 residues. V was pared by 3 bases and J by 2 bases, with 6 bases of the junction left unmatched. Germline V gives CDR1 WSHSY, CDR2 SAAADI. Multiplex touch-down PCR with TRB-A/B primers amplified rearranged V-D-J TRB sequences. From the multiplex PCR reads, TCRdb called clonotypes with MiXCR, one entry per CDR3 protein. The sample contains more than 2,500 distinct CDR3 sequences, around 20% of which appear only once. This clonotype has only a few counts. Peripheral blood genomic DNA, not sorted cells or RNA, was the template. The chain is built from TRBV10-2 and TRBJ1-2; the match to TRBD1 covers 7 bases. Sequencing used blood. The receptor was isolated from a human donor with a solid tumor. CDR3: CASSEGDRANYGYTF. The CDR3 DNA reads TGCGCCAGCAGTGAAGGTGACAGGGCAAACTATGGCTACACCTTC.